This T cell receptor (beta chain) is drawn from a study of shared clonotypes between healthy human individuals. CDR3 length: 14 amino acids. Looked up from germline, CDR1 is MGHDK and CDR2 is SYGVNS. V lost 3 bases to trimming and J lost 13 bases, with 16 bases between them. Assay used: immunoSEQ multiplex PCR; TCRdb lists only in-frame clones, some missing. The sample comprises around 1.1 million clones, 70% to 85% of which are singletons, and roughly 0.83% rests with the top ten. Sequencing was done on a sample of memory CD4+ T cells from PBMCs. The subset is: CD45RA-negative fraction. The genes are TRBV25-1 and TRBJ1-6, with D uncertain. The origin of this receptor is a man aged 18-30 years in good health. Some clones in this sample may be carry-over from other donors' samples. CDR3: CASSEERGRTPLHF. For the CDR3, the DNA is TGTGCCAGCAGTGAGGAGAGAGGGAGAACCCCCCTCCACTTT.